A selection of T cell receptor beta chains follows, all from one sample in a study of blood T cell repertoires in COVID-19. Produced via immunoSEQ multiplex PCR; TCRdb's table is partial and in-frame only. The sample has some 200,000 clones; around four fifths are singletons. The sample was peripheral blood. Receptor source: a woman aged 70-85 years with COVID-19, enrolled during active disease. Both conserved end residues are trimmed from each CDR3. Where a row states a size, it is once, few, many or the class of an expanded clone; other rows omit it.

v_call clone_size cdr3_aa
TRBV5-4 - ASSLGRDRYEQY
TRBV30 few AWSVRGSNQPQH
TRBV18 - ASSPPLVGNEQF
TRBV7-2 - ASRVPQGQASGANVLT
TRBV7-2 - ASSLERGGYSNQPQH
TRBV4-2 - ASNGQGNYGYT
TRBV5-1 - ASSLDGTAVYEQY
TRBV7-9 - ASTSDFPTDTQY
TRBV9 - ASSDGLAGEETQY
TRBV4-3 - ASSPYLSGRVSDTQY
TRBV6-4 - ASSAQPGGDQPQH
TRBV5-1 - ASSLLQGANSPLH
TRBV11-2 few ASSTGGNYEQY
TRBV20-1 - SARPERAEF
TRBV19 - ASSLPRGPGANVLT
TRBV6-5 few ASSFNRQFPEAF
TRBV2 - ATSWTDSNQPQH
TRBV28 - ASRSARGLNTEAF
TRBV30 - AWSVREAF
TRBV5-1 - ASSLVLGPEAF
TRBV19 - ASSNLQSNQPQH
TRBV7-6 - ASSRGIPTRWSNQPQH